This T cell receptor beta chain emerged from a study of PD-L1 blockade in urothelial cancer. Study at large: Prior chemotherapy ranged from 0 to 3 regimens per patient. Blood analysis occurred 3 weeks (second dose) and 6 weeks after treatment start. Reported median T cell count for blood samples was roughly 140,000. Study outcomes and limitations: Tumor-associated clones in the blood of durable-benefit patients grew more at 3 weeks.

There are 14 residues in the CDR3. In germline, CDR1 is KGHSH, CDR2 LQKENI. Trimming cost V 5 bases and J 5 bases, with 13 bases left between them. A note on this clone: What it binds is unknown.

The table came from immunoSEQ multiplex PCR; TCRdb's copy has only in-frame clones and leaves some out. Of approximately 58,000 clones detected, approximately 80% appear once; the ten largest clones hold 3.5% to 5.5%. The receptor comes from a man aged 70-80 years with urothelial cancer. The material was PBMCs, obtained around atezolizumab (anti-PD-L1) treatment. The gene calls are TRBV18 and TRBJ1-5; tentatively, D is TRBD1 (6 bases). The CDR3 protein is CASSAQGKDQPQHF. In DNA form, the CDR3 reads TGTGCCAGCTCAGCTCAGGGGAAAGATCAGCCCCAGCATTTT.